One sample yielded the 7 T cell receptor beta chains listed below, sequenced in a study of CD8+ T cells in alopecia areata. Extraction of RNA preceded its reverse transcription into cDNA, which served as the sequencing template. Only in-frame clones appear in the TCRdb table, and some are missing; sequencing was by immunoSEQ multiplex PCR. The sample has 130,000 or so clones, about 59% seen once. Treatment meaning: oral pan-JAK inhibitor, 5-10 mg twice daily. Sequenced material: CD4+ T cells sorted from blood, taken at week 4, from a patient treated with tofacitinib. The source is a human donor with alopecia areata.

This rearrangement joins TRBV2 to TRBJ2-7, with D possibly matching TRBD1 (6 bases). The germline CDR1 and CDR2 sequences are SNHLY and FYNNEI. The CDR3 is made up of 13 amino acids. V was pared by 7 bases and J by 0 bases, with 10 bases between. The CDR3 is CASTGQNSYEQYF. The CDR3 DNA follows: TGTGCCAGCACTGGACAGAACTCCTACGAGCAGTACTTC.

The chain is built from TRBV4-1 and TRBJ2-3; 7 positions match TRBD2. The ends lost 3 bases at V and 4 bases at J; junction bases unmatched: 7. The germline V gene has CDR1 MGHRA and CDR2 YSYEKL. This CDR3 is built from 15 residues. The CDR3 sequence is CASSQAQRDPDTQYF. The DNA of the CDR3 is TGCGCCAGCAGCCAGGCCCAGCGGGACCCAGATACGCAGTATTTT.

This clone has more than one count but fewer than ten. The junction and the germline gene differ at one end; a read error may be behind it. The CDR3, as DNA: TGCGCCAGCAGCTTTTCCAGCGGTAATGCGCAGTTCTTC. Its translation is CASSFSSGNAQFF. The chain couples TRBV5-1 to TRBJ2-1, with a weak D call TRBD2 (5 bases). Germline CDR1 and CDR2: SGHRS and YFSETQ. The CDR3 runs 13 residues.

There are a few counts of this clone. The chain employs TRBV7-9 and TRBJ1-2, with D hard to call. Looked up from germline, CDR1 is SEHNR and CDR2 is FQNEAQ (reference sequence). Trimming shortened V by 5 bases and J by 4 bases, and 8 bases separated the two germline ends. The CDR3 has 12 residues. The CDR3 here is CASSIDFYGYTF. CDR3 nucleotides: TGTGCCAGCAGCATCGACTTCTATGGCTACACCTTC.

As regards this clone: A junction end diverges from the germline sequence, so it may reflect a read error. V is TRBV29-1 and J is TRBJ2-7, with 14 bases that match TRBD2. This CDR3 has 15 amino acids. Germline V gives CDR1 SQVTM, CDR2 ANQGSEA. The CDR3 DNA reads as TGCAGCGTGGAAGGGACTAGCGGGGGATCCTACGAGCAGTACTTC. Protein: CSVEGTSGGSYEQYF.

The chain uses TRBV27 and TRBJ2-7, with D perhaps TRBD2 (5 bases). This CDR3 has 13 residues. The germline V and J ends were trimmed by 6 bases and 6 bases, with 15 bases remaining between them. The germline CDR1 and CDR2 sequences are MNHEY and SMNVEV (reference sequence). In DNA form, the CDR3 reads TGTGCCAGCAGCCGGGGTGGTGTGGGCGAGCAGTACTTC. Its protein is CASSRGGVGEQYF.

The V and J genes are TRBV28 and TRBJ1-2; D not resolved. CDR3 length: 13 amino acids. Trimming cost V 4 bases and J 4 bases, with 10 bases left between them. Germline V gene sequence: CDR1 MDHEN, CDR2 SYDVKM. The CDR3 reads CASSSGTLYGYTF. In DNA form, the CDR3 reads TGTGCCAGCAGTTCGGGCACGCTCTATGGCTACACCTTC.